The 30 T cell receptor beta chains listed next were all sequenced from one sample in a study of PD-1 blockade in mismatch repair-deficient tumors. What these receptors recognize is not known. Time point described: identical roughly 10-day culture without peptide (control). Libraries were prepared by immunoSEQ multiplex PCR; TCRdb keeps only in-frame clonotypes and omits some of them. Found here are over 13,000 clones, 65% to 90% of them singletons; the top ten hold 9.5% to 12%. The specimen was cells cultured in vitro, collected from a patient treated with pembrolizumab. The receptor source for this set is an adult with mismatch repair-deficient cancer.

The J gene is TRBJ1-2, the V gene TRBV9; D is possibly TRBD1 (6 bases). The CDR3 has 14 residues. Germline CDR1 reads SGDLS; CDR2 reads YYNGEE. The V end was cut by 5 bases, the J end by 8 bases, with 19 bases between. The CDR3 reads CASSPQGATIGYTF. CDR3 nucleotides: TGTGCCAGCAGTCCACAGGGAGCCACGATCGGCTACACCTTC.

The chain employs TRBV5-4 and TRBJ2-5; the D gene is possibly TRBD2 (6 bases). Germline V lookup: CDR1 SGHNT, CDR2 YYREEE (reference sequence). The CDR3 is made up of 13 amino acids. V lost 3 bases and J 1 base, leaving 7 bases between the germline ends. The CDR3 nucleotides are TGTGCCAGCAGCTCGGGAGTCCAAGAGACCCAGTACTTC. It encodes CASSSGVQETQYF.

The chain recombines TRBV7-7 with TRBJ2-2, with 7 bases aligning to TRBD1. Trimming removed 3 bases from V and 5 bases from J; junction bases left unmatched: 15. CDR3 size: 18 residues. CDR1 is SSHAT and CDR2 is FNYEAQ in the germline V gene (reference sequence). The CDR3 nucleotides are TGTGCCAGCAGCTTGGCCACTTATCGGACAGGCGCAACCGGGGAGCTGTTTTTT. Its protein is CASSLATYRTGATGELFF.

This chain links TRBV4-1 with TRBJ2-7; 7 nucleotides agree with TRBD1. This CDR3 has 18 residues. With 4 bases clipped from V and 3 bases from J, the junction kept 18 bases outside the gene matches. CDR1 and CDR2 from the germline V gene are MGHRA and YSYEKL. The CDR3 loop reads CASSPQGVHIRNGYEQYF. CDR3 nucleotide sequence: TGCGCCAGCAGCCCTCAGGGGGTACATATCCGAAATGGCTACGAGCAGTACTTC.

The rearrangement links TRBV2 to TRBJ2-1; D is unclear. V dropped 9 bases and J dropped 4 bases, with 13 bases sitting between them. This CDR3 region has 13 residues. CDR1 SNHLY and CDR2 FYNNEI come from the germline V gene. In nucleotides, the CDR3 is TGTGCCAGGAGAGCGCCTTCTTACAATGAGCAGTTCTTC. Encoded protein: CARRAPSYNEQFF.

The chain couples TRBV28 to TRBJ1-2, with D possibly being TRBD1 (6 bases). The CDR3 contains 15 residues. Per germline, CDR1 MDHEN and CDR2 SYDVKM. The V gene lost 5 bases and the J gene lost 0 bases, with 13 bases spanning the gap. The CDR3 sequence: CASSPLRGTNYGYTF. CDR3 DNA: TGTGCCAGCAGTCCCCTCAGGGGTACTAACTATGGCTACACCTTC.

This CDR3 reads CASSLKVQGSEKLFF. The CDR3 region has the DNA TGTGCCAGCAGTCTTAAGGTTCAGGGTTCTGAAAAACTGTTTTTT. The rearrangement links TRBV28 to TRBJ1-4, with a possible D match to TRBD1 (5 bases). CDR3 size: 15 residues. Trimming took 5 bases from V and 7 from J, leaving 17 bases between them. Germline-derived CDR1 and CDR2 are MDHEN and SYDVKM.

The chain couples TRBV5-1 to TRBJ2-1; 10 bases match TRBD1. The CDR3 is made up of 15 amino acids. J gave up 7 bases and V 0 bases, and 4 bases lay outside the gene matches. Germline-derived CDR1 and CDR2 are SGHRS and YFSETQ. CDR3 bases: TGCGCCAGCAGCTTGGAGGGGACAGGGGTGAATGAGCAGTTCTTC. Protein: CASSLEGTGVNEQFF.

V gene TRBV11-2 combines with J gene TRBJ2-7, with 10 nucleotides matching TRBD2. CDR1 and CDR2 (germline): SGHAT, FQNNGV. With V trimmed by 6 bases and J by 1 base, 6 bases remained unmatched. The CDR3 consists of 15 residues. CDR3 protein: CASSFGLAVSYEQYF. The CDR3 region has the DNA TGTGCCAGCAGTTTCGGACTAGCGGTTTCCTACGAGCAGTACTTC.

This chain joins TRBV5-1 and TRBJ2-5; TRBD1 might be the D (5 bases). CDR1 and CDR2 (germline): SGHRS, YFSETQ. CDR3 length: 15 amino acids. Trimming took 0 bases from V and 3 from J, leaving 12 bases between them. Written as DNA, the CDR3 is TGCGCCAGCAGCTTGGTCTCCAGGGCCGAAGAGACCCAGTACTTC. Protein: CASSLVSRAEETQYF.

The chain has TRBV28 and TRBJ1-6, with D perhaps TRBD1 (5 bases). Germline CDR1 and CDR2: MDHEN and SYDVKM. The germline V and J ends were trimmed by 3 bases and 7 bases, with 19 bases remaining between them. The length of the CDR3 is 17 residues. The CDR3 reads CASSFASTISGNSPLHF. The CDR3 DNA reads TGTGCCAGCAGTTTCGCTTCGACAATTTCAGGGAATTCACCCCTCCACTTT.

V and J are TRBV4-2 and TRBJ2-5, with D maybe TRBD2 (6 bases). V lost 4 bases and J lost 1, with 13 bases in between. This CDR3 is built from 15 residues. The germline V gene encodes CDR1 LGHNA and CDR2 YNFKEQ. The chain's CDR3 is CASSRGSSVQETQYF. CDR3 DNA sequence: TGTGCCAGCAGCCGCGGTTCTAGCGTCCAAGAGACCCAGTACTTC.

The chain recombines TRBV28 with TRBJ1-1; possibly TRBD1 for D (5 bases). V lost 4 bases, J lost 6 bases, and 15 bases lay in between. The CDR3 consists of 14 residues. Germline V lookup: CDR1 MDHEN, CDR2 SYDVKM. CDR3 protein: CASSYETASPEAFF. The CDR3, as DNA: TGTGCCAGCAGTTACGAGACAGCGAGTCCTGAAGCTTTCTTT.

This clone appeared a single time. The rearrangement joins TRBV19 to TRBJ2-5; perhaps D is TRBD1 or TRBD2 (5 bases each). The CDR3 extends over 14 amino acids. The V end lost 5 bases, the J end lost 5 bases, and 15 bases lay between the germline ends. Germline-derived CDR1 and CDR2 are LNHDA and SQIVND (reference sequence). CDR3 residues: CASSLNGGLETQYF. The CDR3 region has the DNA TGTGCCAGTAGTCTGAATGGGGGTCTCGAGACCCAGTACTTC.

This clone is a singleton in its sample. The genes are TRBV21-1 and TRBJ1-3. TRBV21-1 is shown as a pseudogene. CDR3 length: 17 residues. CDR3 in DNA: TGTGCCAGCAGCAAAGCGGGAGCACCGGCGATTAGTGGCACCATATATTTT. It encodes CASSKAGAPAISGTIYF.

V gene TRBV7-8 combines with J gene TRBJ1-1; a weak D match, TRBD1 (5 bases). The CDR3 is 14 residues long. V lost 5 bases and J 1 base, leaving 11 bases between the germline ends. Germline V gene sequence: CDR1 SGHVS, CDR2 FQNEAQ. The CDR3: CASSRGARNTEAFF. Here the CDR3 DNA reads TGTGCCAGCAGCCGCGGGGCCCGGAACACTGAAGCTTTCTTT.

The V and J genes are TRBV9 and TRBJ2-7; TRBD2 agrees at 9 bases. The J segment lost 2 bases and the V segment lost 4 bases, leaving 4 bases of the junction unmatched. Per the germline V gene, CDR1 is SGDLS and CDR2 is YYNGEE. The CDR3 has 14 residues. In nucleotides, the CDR3 is TGTGCCAGCAGCAGGCTAGCGGGGACCTACGAGCAGTACTTC. Residues: CASSRLAGTYEQYF.

The CDR3, as DNA: TGTGCCAGCAGTGGGTGGGGTATGGGGGGAACTGAAGCTTTCTTT. Its protein product is CASSGWGMGGTEAFF. The chain combines TRBV2 with TRBJ1-1, with D possibly being TRBD1 (5 bases). In germline, CDR1 is SNHLY, CDR2 FYNNEI. The CDR3 contains 15 residues. V shed 4 bases and J shed 5 bases, with 17 bases lying between them.

By frequency in the sample, this clone is large. The chain links TRBV27 to TRBJ2-6; 10 bases match TRBD2. The trim removed 2 bases at V and 0 bases at J, leaving 7 bases unmatched. Germline V CDR1 and CDR2: MNHEY, SMNVEV (reference sequence). There are 19 residues in the CDR3. CDR3 protein: CASSLRLAGSLSGANVLTF. Written as DNA, the CDR3 is TGTGCCAGCAGTTTAAGACTAGCGGGCTCCCTCTCTGGGGCCAACGTCCTGACTTTC.

The rearrangement joins TRBV7-2 to TRBJ2-7; 7 bases match TRBD2. This CDR3 comprises 15 residues. Germline-derived CDR1 and CDR2 are SGHTA and FQGNSA. V shed 1 base and J 3 bases; nucleotides not matched to a gene: 6. The CDR3 loop reads CASSLVPGRSYEQYF. CDR3 DNA: TGTGCCAGCAGCTTAGTCCCCGGGAGGAGCTACGAGCAGTACTTC.

A few counts support this clone. This sequence joins TRBV6-1 and TRBJ2-7, with D perhaps matching TRBD1 (6 bases). Germline loops: CDR1 MNHNS, CDR2 SASEGT. V shed 0 bases and J shed 4 bases, with 13 bases lying between them. CDR3 size: 15 residues. CDR3 amino acids: CASSEAQTGIYEQYF. For the CDR3, the DNA is TGTGCCAGCAGTGAAGCTCAGACAGGAATTTACGAGCAGTACTTC.

In nucleotides, the CDR3 is TGTGCCAGCAGCCAGCTAGCGGGATTCCGGACAGATACGCAGTATTTT. Amino acid sequence: CASSQLAGFRTDTQYF. The chain is built from TRBV14 and TRBJ2-3, with 9 bases lining up with TRBD2. J was trimmed by 3 bases and V by 3 bases; bases with no gene match: 7. Germline CDR1 SGHDN, CDR2 FVKESK. There are 16 residues in the CDR3.

The chain is built from TRBV27 and TRBJ2-3; 8 bases match TRBD2. Germline CDR1 MNHEY, CDR2 SMNVEV (reference sequence). This CDR3 has 17 amino acids. V was pared by 4 bases and J by 0 bases, with 9 bases of the junction left unmatched. CDR3 loop: CASSSPLAGDSTDTQYF. The CDR3 region has the DNA TGTGCCAGCAGTTCCCCTCTAGCGGGCGATAGCACAGATACGCAGTATTTT.

The chain joins TRBV28 to TRBJ1-4; D remains unclear. Trimming took 3 bases from V and 13 from J, leaving 12 bases between them. Germline V gene data show CDR1 as MDHEN and CDR2 as SYDVKM. The CDR3 has 12 residues. The CDR3 loop reads CASSFSRVGLFF. CDR3 nucleotide sequence: TGTGCCAGCAGTTTTTCAAGGGTTGGACTGTTTTTT.

This clone was detected a few times. The V and J genes are TRBV28 and TRBJ1-2, with 8 bases aligning to TRBD1. The germline V gene has CDR1 MDHEN and CDR2 SYDVKM. CDR3 length: 20 amino acids. With V trimmed by 6 bases and J by 2 bases, 23 bases remained unmatched. The CDR3 coding sequence is TGTGCCAGCAGACCTACACGTCTTTGGTCGGGACAGGCCGACAACTATGGCTACACCTTC. The encoded protein is CASRPTRLWSGQADNYGYTF.

J is TRBJ1-5 and V is TRBV6-5; unclear D gene. Between the trimmed V and J ends, which lost 7 bases and 0 bases, there was a span of 4 bases. Germline lookup yields CDR1 MNHEY and CDR2 SVGAGI. CDR3 length: 12 amino acids. In nucleotides, the CDR3 is TGTGCCAGCAACCTTAGCAATCAGCCCCAGCATTTT. This sequence encodes CASNLSNQPQHF.

The table lists this clone with a count of one. The CDR3 here is CASSLVRSGAEAFF. The CDR3 nucleotides are TGTGCCAGCAGCTTAGTTCGCTCTGGGGCTGAAGCTTTCTTT. The chain recombines TRBV7-6 with TRBJ1-1; D unresolved. With 1 base removed from V and 6 bases from J, the gap between germline ends came to 12 bases. The CDR3 runs 14 residues. Germline lookup yields CDR1 SGHVS and CDR2 FNYEAQ.

This chain links TRBV27 with TRBJ2-1, with 9 bases that match TRBD1. The CDR3 is 14 residues long. Germline V gene lookup returns CDR1 MNHEY and CDR2 SMNVEV (reference sequence). J lost 7 bases, V lost 5 bases, and 6 bases had no gene match. CDR3 nucleotides: TGTGCCAGCAGTCCTAGACAGGGGGGGAATGAGCAGTTCTTC. This sequence encodes CASSPRQGGNEQFF.

The chain has TRBV30 and TRBJ1-5; 10 nucleotides match TRBD1. This CDR3 is 15 amino acids long. With 1 base clipped from V and 7 bases from J, the junction kept 7 bases outside the gene matches. Germline CDR1 reads GTSNPN; CDR2 reads SVGIG (reference sequence). CDR3 protein: CAWSETGGAGQPQHF. CDR3 nucleotides: TGTGCCTGGAGTGAGACAGGGGGCGCAGGCCAGCCCCAGCATTTT.

V is TRBV5-6 and J is TRBJ1-1; no clear D. Trimming took 6 bases from V and 3 from J, leaving 9 bases between them. Germline CDR1 is SGHDT and CDR2 is YYEEEE. The CDR3 is 12 residues long. This chain's CDR3 is CASTLQDTEAFF. The CDR3 nucleotides are TGTGCCAGCACCCTTCAGGACACTGAAGCTTTCTTT.